This entry is about one TCR beta chain. Its antigen is unidentified. The identical CDR3 is also encoded by other nucleotide sequences in the sample. This sample was included in a study of cytomegalovirus exposure and HLA in healthy donors. The study, taken as a whole, reports: Follow-up analysis seemed to connect common viral pathogens with several of the most significant clusters identified.

In the PCR, 60 Vbeta and 13 Jbeta primers were used. Per the authors' pipeline: Approximately 9.9 million shared chains were among the about 80 million unique TCR beta chains that a later analysis counted. Method: immunoSEQ multiplex PCR; TCRdb's copy keeps in-frame clones and lacks some. That table is the source of V, J and clone size, and D and trimming were worked out from the DNA. The sample includes 150,000 to 200,000 clones, roughly 77% of them seen just once. The receptor was derived from a woman aged 18-29 years in good health and CMV-seronegative. Sequences were obtained from PBMCs.

CDR3 sequence reads: CASSPGDNYGYTF. For the CDR3, the DNA is TGTGCCAGCAGCCCAGGGGATAACTATGGCTACACCTTC. The chain joins TRBV7-9 to TRBJ1-2; tentatively, D is TRBD1 (6 bases). The V and J ends lost 5 bases and 1 base respectively, with 8 bases between them. The CDR3 spans 13 residues. Germline assignment: CDR1 SEHNR and CDR2 FQNEAQ (reference sequence). Complete variable domain (other parts from reference TRBV7-9 and TRBJ1-2): DTGVSQNPRHKITKRGQNVTFRCDPISEHNRLYWYRQTLGQGPEFLTYFQNEAQLEKSRLLSDRFSAERPKGSFSTLEIQRTEQGDSAMYLCASSPGDNYGYTFGSGTRLTVV.